This T cell receptor beta chain was found in a study of blood T cell repertoires in COVID-19. Study-wide context: Donors in the United States, Italy and Spain gave samples during acute or convalescent COVID-19. The cDNA or gDNA used as material had been derived from T cells, B-cell-depleted T cells, or PBMCs.

As originally analysed: Amplified reference gene primers provided the basis for estimating nucleated cell counts. Libraries were prepared by immunoSEQ multiplex PCR; TCRdb keeps only in-frame clonotypes and omits some of them. V, J and clone size were drawn from that table, and D and trimming were deduced from the DNA. Among around 70,000 clones listed, approximately 90% were seen once. The CDR3 runs 17 residues. Trimming removed 6 bases at V and 2 bases at J, with 21 bases between. Per germline, CDR1 MDHEN and CDR2 SYDVKM. The genes are TRBV28 and TRBJ2-3, with a possible D match to TRBD2 (6 bases). What was sequenced was peripheral blood. The receptor was derived from a man aged 30 to 39 with acute or convalescent COVID-19. The CDR3 DNA follows: TGTGCCAGCAGACGGCCGGGAGAACTTTTTATCACAGATACGCAGTATTTT. It codes for CASRRPGELFITDTQYF.